The 22 T cell receptor beta chains given below trace back to one sample, sequenced in a study of a mutant IDH1 vaccine in newly diagnosed glioma. These TCRs are of unknown antigen specificity. Sequencing used immunoSEQ multiplex PCR; TCRdb keeps in-frame clones, though not all of them. Seen here are some 38,000 clones, 75% observed once, and the top ten hold 7.5% to 10%. The time point is: week 47, end of study. Doses of 300 ug of mutant IDH1 20-mer peptide were given with topical imiquimod. Sample: PBMCs, taken from a glioma patient whose treatment included an IDH1 peptide vaccine. These receptors all stem from a man aged 35 to 55 with glioma.

This clone was seen more than once but under ten times. The chain couples TRBV4-3 to TRBJ1-1, with 7 bases lining up with TRBD1. Germline values: CDR1 LGHNA, CDR2 YSLEER. The J segment lost 7 bases and the V segment lost 0 bases, leaving 8 bases of the junction unmatched. The CDR3 extends over 15 amino acids. The CDR3 region is CASSQDTTGLREAFF. The CDR3 DNA sequence: TGCGCCAGCAGCCAAGATACGACAGGGCTACGTGAAGCTTTCTTT.

CDR3 residues: CASSLSWNNEKLFF. CDR3 DNA: TGTGCCAGCAGCCTGAGCTGGAACAATGAAAAACTGTTTTTT. The genes are TRBV7-2 and TRBJ1-4; no reliable D call. Trimming left V 5 bases short and J 5 bases short, with 12 bases between. The CDR3 is 14 amino acids. Germline V gene data show CDR1 as SGHTA and CDR2 as FQGNSA.

CDR3 nucleotides: TGTGCCAGCAGTTTCTCTCCCCCGGGTGAAAAACTGTTTTTT. Protein sequence: CASSFSPPGEKLFF. The rearrangement joins TRBV27 to TRBJ1-4; no firm D call. Per germline, CDR1 MNHEY and CDR2 SMNVEV (reference sequence). CDR3 length equals 14 residues. Trimming stripped 3 bases from V and 7 bases from J, with 12 bases between.

The rearrangement uses TRBV19 and TRBJ1-5, with D perhaps matching TRBD1 (5 bases). This CDR3 is 12 amino acids long. V was trimmed by 3 bases and J by 5 bases, leaving 5 bases between them. CDR1 and CDR2 (germline): LNHDA, SQIVND (reference sequence). In DNA, the CDR3 is TGTGCCAGTAGTATCAGGGATCAGCCCCAGCATTTT. Its protein is CASSIRDQPQHF.

The chain recombines TRBV7-2 with TRBJ2-3; unclear D gene. This CDR3 is built from 14 residues. Looked up from germline, CDR1 is SGHTA and CDR2 is FQGNSA. Between the trimmed V and J ends, which lost 1 base and 2 bases, there was a span of 7 bases. The CDR3 bases are TGTGCCAGCAGCTTAGTCTCGTCCACAGATACGCAGTATTTT. Encoded protein: CASSLVSSTDTQYF. Filled out from reference TRBV7-2 and TRBJ2-3, the complete variable domain reads GAGVSQSPSNKVTEKGKDVELRCDPISGHTALYWYRQSLGQGLEFLIYFQGNSAPDKSGLPSDRFSAERTGGSVSTLTIQRTQQEDSAVYLCASSLVSSTDTQYFGPGTRLTVL.

This clone appeared a few times. V is TRBV6-1 and J is TRBJ1-1, with D uncertain. The V end lost 5 bases, the J end lost 0 bases, and 10 bases lay between the germline ends. Germline V gene sequence: CDR1 MNHNS, CDR2 SASEGT. The length of the CDR3 is 14 residues. The CDR3 is CASSRTVVNTEAFF. For the CDR3, the DNA is TGTGCCAGCAGTCGGACGGTGGTGAACACTGAAGCTTTCTTT.

V and J are TRBV19 and TRBJ2-2; 9 bases map to TRBD2. This CDR3 comprises 16 residues. CDR1 LNHDA and CDR2 SQIVND come from the germline V gene (reference sequence). J was trimmed by 4 bases and V by 3 bases; bases with no gene match: 6. CDR3 amino acids: CASSIRLAGLTGELFF. The CDR3 DNA is TGTGCCAGTAGTATCCGTCTAGCGGGGCTCACCGGGGAGCTGTTTTTT.

This clone was seen only a few times. The rearrangement joins TRBV28 to TRBJ2-3; D is perhaps TRBD1 (6 bases). The CDR3 has 13 amino acids. V lost 8 bases to trimming and J lost 3 bases, with 12 bases between them. CDR1 is MDHEN, CDR2 SYDVKM, per germline. The CDR3 reads CASGGSGTDTQYF. CDR3 in DNA: TGTGCCAGCGGGGGCTCGGGGACAGATACGCAGTATTTT.

V is TRBV29-1 and J is TRBJ2-1, with 7 positions matching TRBD1. The V and J ends lost 8 bases and 10 bases, in that order; junction bases with no gene match: 17. The CDR3 sequence is 14 residues long. Germline assignment: CDR1 SQVTM and CDR2 ANQGSEA. The CDR3 DNA sequence: TGCAGCCTGGGCAGGGCAGGGGGTATTCAGGAGCAGTTCTTC. Its translation: CSLGRAGGIQEQFF.

This rearrangement joins TRBV19 to TRBJ2-5; 8 bases match TRBD2. This CDR3 has 15 amino acids. Losses at the gene ends were 3 bases for V and 5 bases for J; bases not matched to a gene: 8. The germline V gene has CDR1 LNHDA and CDR2 SQIVND (reference sequence). DNA of the CDR3: TGTGCCAGTAGTATGCTTGTCAGCGGGAGCGAGACCCAGTACTTC. This gives the protein CASSMLVSGSETQYF.

The V call is TRBV5-8, the J call TRBJ1-3; 9 bases agree with TRBD1. Trimming removed 1 base from V and 4 bases from J; junction bases left unmatched: 3. Germline CDR1 is SGHTS and CDR2 is YDEGEE. The CDR3 totals 15 residues. CDR3 in DNA: TGTGCCAGCAGCTTGCGGACAGGGGCCGGAAACACCATATATTTT. It codes for CASSLRTGAGNTIYF.

The chain employs TRBV2 and TRBJ2-3; TRBD2 matches 8 bases. The CDR3 contains 14 residues. Losses at the gene ends were 7 bases for V and 2 bases for J; bases not matched to a gene: 5. Germline V gene sequence: CDR1 SNHLY, CDR2 FYNNEI. This CDR3 is CASKPGLDTDTQYF. CDR3 bases: TGTGCCAGCAAACCGGGACTAGACACAGATACGCAGTATTTT.

V gene TRBV15 combines with J gene TRBJ2-3; D unclear. Germline V CDR1 and CDR2: LNHNV, YYDKDF (reference sequence). This CDR3 contains 15 residues. V lost 0 bases to trimming and J lost 4 bases, with 11 bases between them. CDR3 coding DNA: TGTGCCACCAGCAGAGATAGAAGGGCCGCAGATACGCAGTATTTT. It translates to CATSRDRRAADTQYF.

The rearrangement links TRBV29-1 to TRBJ1-4; TRBD1 matches 12 bases. The CDR3 spans 13 residues. From germline, CDR1 is SQVTM and CDR2 ANQGSEA. Trimming removed 7 bases from V and 8 bases from J; junction bases left unmatched: 5. CDR3 amino acids: CSAFGTGGEKLFF. As DNA, the CDR3 is TGCAGCGCCTTCGGGACAGGGGGCGAAAAACTGTTTTTT.

This chain connects TRBV11-3 to TRBJ1-2; tentatively, D is TRBD1 (6 bases). CDR1 and CDR2 from the germline V gene are SGHNT and YENEEA. Trimming stripped 0 bases from V and 8 bases from J, with 13 bases between. The CDR3 loop spans 14 amino acids. This CDR3 reads CASSLDDQGKGYTF. CDR3 nucleotides: TGTGCCAGCAGCTTAGACGACCAGGGGAAGGGCTACACCTTC.

This CDR3 reads CASSIRRDRGNGYTF. CDR3 coding DNA: TGTGCCAGTAGTATTCGACGGGACAGGGGGAATGGCTACACCTTC. The chain is built from TRBV19 and TRBJ1-2; TRBD1 matches 11 bases. This CDR3 spans 15 amino acids. Germline assignment: CDR1 LNHDA and CDR2 SQIVND (reference sequence). The V segment lost 3 bases and the J segment 6 bases; nucleotides outside the gene matches: 6. The full variable domain, with the rest looked up from reference TRBV19 and TRBJ1-2, is DGGITQSPKYLFRKEGQNVTLSCEQNLNHDAMYWYRQDPGQGLRLIYYSQIVNDFQKGDIAEGYSVSREKKESFPLTVTSAQKNPTAFYLCASSIRRDRGNGYTFGSGTRLTVV.

On this clone itself: One base away lies a much larger clone, so this may be a sequencing read error. Other DNA sequences in the same sample also yield this CDR3. V usage is TRBV5-1 and J usage is TRBJ2-6, with a possible D match to TRBD1 (6 bases). In germline, CDR1 is SGHRS, CDR2 YFSETQ. Trimming took off 4 bases at V and 0 bases at J, with 14 bases between the two ends. CDR3 length: 17 amino acids. The CDR3 sequence is CASSQGHPASGANVLTF. The CDR3 DNA reads TGCGCCAGCAGCCAGGGACACCCTGCCTCTGGGGCCAACGTCCTGACTTTC.

The chain has TRBV29-1 and TRBJ2-1, with a weak D call TRBD2 (5 bases). From germline, CDR1 is SQVTM and CDR2 ANQGSEA. The CDR3 covers 16 residues. V was cut by 7 bases and J by 3 bases, with 22 bases left in between. Here the CDR3 DNA reads TGCAGCGCGGAAGGGCCATCCCGAGGGAACTACAATGAGCAGTTCTTC. Translated, it gives CSAEGPSRGNYNEQFF.

The rearrangement joins TRBV10-2 to TRBJ2-7; 14 bases match TRBD2. CDR1 and CDR2 from the germline V gene are WSHSY and SAAADI. CDR3 length equals 15 residues. The V gene end was trimmed by 2 bases and the J gene end by 5 bases; junction bases not matched to a gene: 2. The CDR3: CASSEGTSGRHEQYF. For the CDR3, the DNA is TGCGCCAGCAGTGAGGGGACTAGCGGGAGACACGAGCAGTACTTC.

This clone was recorded a few times. The chain couples TRBV7-9 to TRBJ1-1; D is unresolved. From germline, CDR1 is SEHNR and CDR2 FQNEAQ (reference sequence). V shed 3 bases and J shed 3 bases, with 8 bases lying between them. The CDR3 runs 13 residues. DNA for the CDR3: TGTGCCAGCAGCTTGGGCGGACACACTGAAGCTTTCTTT. This encodes CASSLGGHTEAFF.

The chain combines TRBV6-1 with TRBJ2-1; 9 bases are shared with TRBD1. The junction had 6 bases not matched to a gene; V was cut back by 1 base and J by 8 bases. The germline V gene has CDR1 MNHNS and CDR2 SASEGT. There are 15 residues in the CDR3. This chain's CDR3 is CASSEGLTGGDEQFF. The CDR3 DNA follows: TGTGCCAGCAGTGAAGGTCTGACAGGGGGGGATGAGCAGTTCTTC.

This chain links TRBV9 with TRBJ2-3; TRBD2 agrees at 16 bases. Germline trimming cut 4 bases from V and 10 bases from J; bases unmatched to any gene: 3. Germline V gene sequence: CDR1 SGDLS, CDR2 YYNGEE. The CDR3 has 14 amino acids. CDR3 in DNA: TGTGCCAGCAGCTTTGGGACTAGCGGGAGGGCGCAGTATTTT. Translation: CASSFGTSGRAQYF. The full variable domain, its missing parts supplied by reference TRBV9 and TRBJ2-3, is DSGVTQTPKHLITATGQRVTLRCSPRSGDLSVYWYQQSLDQGLQFLIQYYNGEERAKGNILERFSAQQFPDLHSELNLSSLELGDSALYFCASSFGTSGRAQYFGPGTRLTVL.